One sample yielded the 7 T cell receptor beta chains listed below, sequenced in a study of CD8+ T cells in alopecia areata. Reverse transcription of extracted RNA yielded cDNA, which provided the sequencing template. Profiling relied on immunoSEQ multiplex PCR, and the TCRdb table lists in-frame clones only, not all of them. The sample records 100,000 to 150,000 clones, 58% being singletons. The source was CD4+ T cells sorted from blood, collected at week 0. These receptor sequences come from a human donor with alopecia areata.

The chain couples TRBV6-5 to TRBJ2-7; D gene ambiguous. The CDR3 is 9 amino acids. The germline gives CDR1 MNHEY, CDR2 SVGAGI. V was trimmed by 10 bases and J by 7 bases, leaving 8 bases between them. CDR3 in DNA: TGTGCCACCCCGACGGAGCAGTACTTC. Residues: CATPTEQYF.

The chain employs TRBV9 and TRBJ2-2, with D uncertain. V was clipped by 4 bases and J by 0 bases, with 7 bases between them. Germline CDR1 and CDR2: SGDLS and YYNGEE. This CDR3 is 14 amino acids long. CDR3 residues: CASSSRTNTGELFF. CDR3 in DNA: TGTGCCAGCAGCTCTCGGACGAACACCGGGGAGCTGTTTTTT.

The rearrangement links TRBV4-1 to TRBJ2-5, with D possibly TRBD2 on 6 matching bases. The CDR3 totals 15 residues. Germline V gene lookup returns CDR1 MGHRA and CDR2 YSYEKL. V dropped 4 bases and J dropped 7 bases, with 19 bases sitting between them. This CDR3 reads CASSPQPSWEVTQYF. The CDR3 nucleotides read TGCGCCAGCAGCCCTCAGCCTAGTTGGGAGGTGACCCAGTACTTC.

The rearrangement uses TRBV28 and TRBJ2-3; D possibly corresponds to TRBD1 (7 bases). Germline V CDR1 and CDR2: MDHEN, SYDVKM. Between the trimmed V and J ends, which lost 8 bases and 3 bases, there was a span of 18 bases. The CDR3 runs 15 residues. In DNA, the CDR3 is TGTGCCAGCCGTCCGTGGCAGGGGGGAACAGATACGCAGTATTTT. Translation: CASRPWQGGTDTQYF.

The chain recombines TRBV7-6 with TRBJ2-7; 8 nucleotides line up with TRBD1. From germline, CDR1 is SGHVS and CDR2 FNYEAQ. The CDR3 totals 15 residues. With V trimmed by 4 bases and J by 6 bases, 11 bases remained unmatched. The CDR3 DNA reads as TGTGCCAGCAGCTCCGGTCCGGGACAGGTCCGCGAGCAGTACTTC. This encodes CASSSGPGQVREQYF.

The chain is built from TRBV6-1 and TRBJ2-5; the D is unclear. The CDR3 length is 14 residues. The V gene lost 3 bases and the J gene lost 6 bases, with 14 bases spanning the gap. The V gene's germline CDR1 is MNHNS and CDR2 SASEGT. CDR3 bases: TGTGCCAGCAGTGATCTGGGCGACGGAAAGACCCAGTACTTC. Its translation is CASSDLGDGKTQYF.

The J gene is TRBJ2-7, the V gene TRBV30; perhaps D is TRBD1 or TRBD2 (5 bases each). The CDR3 extends over 12 amino acids. Trimming took off 5 bases at V and 4 bases at J, with 12 bases between the two ends. Per the germline V gene, CDR1 is GTSNPN and CDR2 is SVGIG (reference sequence). The CDR3 DNA is TGTGCCTGGGGGACCAATTTGTACGAGCAGTACTTC. Encoded protein: CAWGTNLYEQYF.